This T cell receptor (beta chain) was found in a study of blood T cell repertoires in COVID-19. V gave up 3 bases and J gave up 2 bases, with 12 bases separating them. This CDR3 spans 15 amino acids. Germline loops: CDR1 SGHTS, CDR2 YDEGEE. The method was immunoSEQ multiplex PCR; TCRdb's version includes in-frame clones alone and lacks a portion of them. This repertoire shows about 310,000 clones, under 90% found once; its top ten account for about 5.2%. Study members were between 18 and 89 years old and lived in some 26 US regions. Cohort placement rested on clinical history that participants reported themselves.

The receptor was derived from a man in his 60s who had recovered from COVID-19. Sample: PBMCs or T cells enriched from blood (not recorded which). This sequence joins TRBV5-8 and TRBJ2-1; possible D gene TRBD1, 6 bases. The CDR3 loop is CASSSFRGPYNEQFF. In DNA form, the CDR3 reads TGTGCCAGCAGCTCATTCAGGGGACCCTACAATGAGCAGTTCTTC.